The present T cell receptor (beta chain) was sequenced within a study of T-cell memory formation after mild COVID-19. TCRdb analysed the 5' RACE reads with MiXCR anew, one entry per CDR3 protein. Of some 50,000 distinct CDR3 sequences in the sample, roughly 27% are singletons; the top ten hold 35% to 50%. This sequence was found in a man between 18 and 35 years old who had mild COVID-19 (a few samples of this study predate the infection). Cell type and time point are not known. What was sequenced was PBMCs or a T cell subset sorted from them (not recorded which).

The CDR3 reads CASSYSTPNYNSPLHF. In DNA, the CDR3 is TGTGCCAGCAGTTACTCGACACCGAACTATAATTCACCCCTCCACTTT. The chain links TRBV6-5 to TRBJ1-6; D is unresolved. Trimming left V 0 bases short and J 3 bases short, with 9 bases between. The CDR3 spans 16 residues. Germline CDR1 MNHEY, CDR2 SVGAGI.